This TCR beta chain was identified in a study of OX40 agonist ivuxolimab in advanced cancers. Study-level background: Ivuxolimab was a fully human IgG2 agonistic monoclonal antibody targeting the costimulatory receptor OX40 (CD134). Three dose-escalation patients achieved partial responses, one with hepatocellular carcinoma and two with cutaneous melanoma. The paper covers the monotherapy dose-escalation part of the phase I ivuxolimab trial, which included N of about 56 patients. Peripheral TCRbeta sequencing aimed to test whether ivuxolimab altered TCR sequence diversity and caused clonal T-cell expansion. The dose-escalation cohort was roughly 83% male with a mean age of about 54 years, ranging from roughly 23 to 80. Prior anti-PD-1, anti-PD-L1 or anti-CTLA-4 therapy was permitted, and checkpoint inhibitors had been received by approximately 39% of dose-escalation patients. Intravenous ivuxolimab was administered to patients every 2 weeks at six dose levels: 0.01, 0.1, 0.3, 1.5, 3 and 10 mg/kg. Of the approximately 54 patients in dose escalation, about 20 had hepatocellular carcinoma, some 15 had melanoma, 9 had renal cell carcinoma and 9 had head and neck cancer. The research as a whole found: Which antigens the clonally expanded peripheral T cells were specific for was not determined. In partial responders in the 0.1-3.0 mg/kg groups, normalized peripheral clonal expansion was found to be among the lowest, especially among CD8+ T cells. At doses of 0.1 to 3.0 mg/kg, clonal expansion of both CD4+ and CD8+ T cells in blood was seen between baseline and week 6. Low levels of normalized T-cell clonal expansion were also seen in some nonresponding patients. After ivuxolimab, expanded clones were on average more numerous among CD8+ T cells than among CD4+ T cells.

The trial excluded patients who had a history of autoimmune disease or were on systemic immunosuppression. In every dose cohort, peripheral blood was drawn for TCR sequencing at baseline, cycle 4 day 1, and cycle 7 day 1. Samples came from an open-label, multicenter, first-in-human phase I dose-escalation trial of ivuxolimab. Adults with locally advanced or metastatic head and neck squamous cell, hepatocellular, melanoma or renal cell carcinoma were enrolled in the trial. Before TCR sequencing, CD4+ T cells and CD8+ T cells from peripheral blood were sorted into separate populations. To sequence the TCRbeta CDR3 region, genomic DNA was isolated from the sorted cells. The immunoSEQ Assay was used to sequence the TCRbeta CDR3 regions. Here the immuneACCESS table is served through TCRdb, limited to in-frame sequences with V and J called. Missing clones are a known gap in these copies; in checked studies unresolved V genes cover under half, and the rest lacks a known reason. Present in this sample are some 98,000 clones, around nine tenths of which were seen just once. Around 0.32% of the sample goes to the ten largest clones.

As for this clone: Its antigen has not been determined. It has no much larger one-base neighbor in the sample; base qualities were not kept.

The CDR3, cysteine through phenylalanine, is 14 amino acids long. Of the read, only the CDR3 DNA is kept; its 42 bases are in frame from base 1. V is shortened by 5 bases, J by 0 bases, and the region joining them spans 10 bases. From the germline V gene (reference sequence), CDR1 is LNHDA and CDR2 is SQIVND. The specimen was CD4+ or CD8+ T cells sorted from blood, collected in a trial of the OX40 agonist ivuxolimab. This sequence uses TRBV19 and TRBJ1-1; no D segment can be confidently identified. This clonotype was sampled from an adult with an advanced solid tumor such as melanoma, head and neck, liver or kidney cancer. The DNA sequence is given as TGTGCCAGTAGTTTCGCTCAGATGAACACTGAAGCTTTCTTT. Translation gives CASSFAQMNTEAFF.